The 28 T cell receptor beta chains reported below all come from one sample, sequenced in a study of untreated major depressive disorder (dated by TCRdb to between 2018 and 2020). The library was prepared using the immunoSEQ multiplex PCR assay. Held by TCRdb, this immuneACCESS table contains in-frame sequences only and omits some clones. Under half of the omission traces to an unresolved V gene where checked; the cause of the rest is unknown. The sample has fewer than 25,000 clones on record, over 65% of them singletons. 0.65% to 1% of the sample belongs to the ten largest clones. The sequenced sample was CD4+ T cells from PBMCs. The receptors were sampled from a woman aged 25 to 39 in good health.

The V and J genes are TRBV4-3 and TRBJ2-7; D may be TRBD2 (5 bases). V was trimmed by 2 bases and J by 7 bases, leaving 24 bases between them. This CDR3 region has 17 residues. Germline CDR1 reads LGHNA; CDR2 reads YSLEER. CDR3 protein: CASSQNWYGIENGEQYF. The CDR3 coding sequence is TGCGCCAGCAGCCAAAACTGGTACGGGATCGAAAATGGAGAGCAGTACTTC.

The rearrangement links TRBV5-6 to TRBJ2-2; D is unclear. Germline V gene lookup returns CDR1 SGHDT and CDR2 YYEEEE. The CDR3 has 15 amino acids. The V end was cut by 0 bases, the J end by 2 bases, with 8 bases between. CDR3 residues: CASSLGHHNTGELFF. In DNA, the CDR3 is TGTGCCAGCAGCTTGGGACACCATAACACCGGGGAGCTGTTTTTT.

This rearrangement joins TRBV28 to TRBJ1-4; unclear D gene. Germline CDR1 MDHEN, CDR2 SYDVKM. Trimming removed 3 bases at V and 8 bases at J, with 7 bases between. CDR3 length: 12 residues. CDR3 in DNA: TGTGCCAGCAGTTTCTTAGGGGAAAAACTGTTTTTT. Protein sequence: CASSFLGEKLFF.

The chain links TRBV6-5 to TRBJ2-7; the match to TRBD2 covers 7 bases. Germline loops: CDR1 MNHEY, CDR2 SVGAGI. V dropped 6 bases and J dropped 6; count of bases not matched to a gene: 14. CDR3 size: 15 residues. The CDR3 is CASRPGLAGVSEQYF. The DNA for the CDR3 is TGTGCCAGCAGACCTGGACTTGCGGGAGTGTCCGAGCAGTACTTC.

The rearrangement links TRBV2 to TRBJ1-1; D remains unclear. Germline V gene data show CDR1 as SNHLY and CDR2 as FYNNEI. The CDR3 runs 14 residues. With 1 base removed from V and 1 base from J, the gap between germline ends came to 7 bases. This chain's CDR3 is CASSEGVGNTEAFF. CDR3 DNA sequence: TGTGCCAGCAGTGAAGGGGTGGGGAACACTGAAGCTTTCTTT.

This clone was seen a single time. V is TRBV5-1 and J is TRBJ2-5; 12 bases are shared with TRBD1. This CDR3 has 15 amino acids. CDR1 and CDR2 (germline): SGHRS, YFSETQ. With V trimmed by 5 bases and J by 5 bases, 7 bases remained unmatched. The CDR3 bases are TGCGCCAGCAGATCGGGACAGGGGGCGCGGGAGACCCAGTACTTC. This gives the protein CASRSGQGARETQYF.

This chain joins TRBV14 and TRBJ2-2, with TRBD2 matching over 11 bases. V was pared by 4 bases and J by 7 bases, with 5 bases of the junction left unmatched. This CDR3 comprises 15 residues. Germline values: CDR1 SGHDN, CDR2 FVKESK. CDR3 loop: CASSLTSGIHGELFF. In DNA form, the CDR3 reads TGTGCCAGCAGCCTGACTAGCGGGATTCACGGGGAGCTGTTTTTT.

J is TRBJ1-3 and V is TRBV5-4; 9 bases align to TRBD1. The CDR3 consists of 15 residues. Trimming cost V 6 bases and J 1 base; bases outside gene matches: 5. CDR1 and CDR2 (germline): SGHNT, YYREEE (reference sequence). CDR3 in DNA: TGTGCCAGCACCCTGACAGGGGGTTCTGGAAACACCATATATTTT. Encoded protein: CASTLTGGSGNTIYF. Full variable domain (missing parts from reference TRBV5-4 and TRBJ1-3): ETGVTQSPTHLIKTRGQQVTLRCSSQSGHNTVSWYQQALGQGPQFIFQYYREEENGRGNFPPRFSGLQFPNYSSELNVNALELDDSALYLCASTLTGGSGNTIYFGEGSWLTVV.

On this clone itself: This specimen includes other DNA sequences encoding the same CDR3. The chain combines TRBV7-2 with TRBJ2-3; TRBD2 matches at 9 bases. This CDR3 is 14 amino acids long. Unmatched junction bases numbered 0, after V lost 2 bases and J lost 3 bases. The V gene's germline CDR1 is SGHTA and CDR2 FQGNSA. The CDR3 region has the DNA TGTGCCAGCAGCTTAACTAGCGGGACAGATACGCAGTATTTT. It codes for CASSLTSGTDTQYF.

The gene calls are TRBV6-5 and TRBJ1-2; 7 bases match TRBD1. This CDR3 is built from 14 residues. From germline, CDR1 is MNHEY and CDR2 SVGAGI. Trimming removed 2 bases from V and 4 bases from J; junction bases left unmatched: 4. This chain's CDR3 is CASSYGDSAYGYTF. The CDR3 DNA reads TGTGCCAGCAGTTACGGGGACAGCGCCTATGGCTACACCTTC.

The gene calls are TRBV6-4 and TRBJ2-2; 16 nucleotides match TRBD2. Per germline, CDR1 MRHNA and CDR2 SNTAGT. The CDR3 covers 20 residues. Trimming cost V 0 bases and J 1 base; bases outside gene matches: 5. CDR3 nucleotide sequence: TGTGCCAGCAGTGACTCGACGGGACTAGCGGGGGGGAAGAACACCGGGGAGCTGTTTTTT. As protein: CASSDSTGLAGGKNTGELFF.

J is TRBJ1-3 and V is TRBV5-6; D remains unclear. Germline loops: CDR1 SGHDT, CDR2 YYEEEE. V was shortened by 3 bases and J by 6 bases, with 13 bases between the two germline ends. The CDR3 covers 14 residues. CDR3 sequence: CASSSGPPANTIYF. The DNA for the CDR3 is TGTGCCAGCAGCTCCGGACCTCCAGCAAACACCATATATTTT. Full variable domain (remainder filled in from reference TRBV5-6 and TRBJ1-3): DAGVTQSPTHLIKTRGQQVTLRCSPKSGHDTVSWYQQALGQGPQFIFQYYEEEERQRGNFPDRFSGHQFPNYSSELNVNALLLGDSALYLCASSSGPPANTIYFGEGSWLTVV.

This chain links TRBV30 with TRBJ2-4, with 8 bases that match TRBD1. The length of the CDR3 is 13 residues. From germline, CDR1 is GTSNPN and CDR2 SVGIG (reference sequence). The trim removed 5 bases at V and 8 bases at J, leaving 8 bases unmatched. The CDR3 loop reads CAWAGQGLDIQYF. CDR3 bases: TGTGCCTGGGCCGGACAGGGCTTAGACATTCAGTACTTC.

The chain links TRBV15 to TRBJ2-1; TRBD2 aligns across 7 bases. V trimming: 6 bases; J trimming: 2 bases; junction bases outside the gene matches: 13. The V gene's germline CDR1 is LNHNV and CDR2 YYDKDF (reference sequence). This CDR3 contains 17 residues. DNA of the CDR3: TGTGCCACCAGAGAACGGGGAGGGGCTGCTGCCTACAATGAGCAGTTCTTC. It is translated as CATRERGGAAAYNEQFF.

As DNA, the CDR3 is TGTGCCAGCAGTGATCGTCGCCACGAGCAGTACTTC. This gives the protein CASSDRRHEQYF. V gene TRBV6-1 combines with J gene TRBJ2-7; D gene uncertain. Deletions cut 3 bases from V and 5 bases from J, with 8 bases between. Germline V gene sequence: CDR1 MNHNS, CDR2 SASEGT. The CDR3 is made up of 12 amino acids.

V is TRBV2 and J is TRBJ2-2, with D perhaps TRBD2 (6 bases). The CDR3 runs to 14 residues. Germline-derived CDR1 and CDR2 are SNHLY and FYNNEI. Trimming stripped 7 bases from V and 2 bases from J, with 11 bases between. The CDR3 spells CASKPGDNTGELFF. DNA for the CDR3: TGTGCCAGCAAGCCGGGAGACAACACCGGGGAGCTGTTTTTT.

V and J are TRBV5-1 and TRBJ1-2; D uncertain. V lost 0 bases, J lost 4 bases, and 10 bases lay in between. Germline V CDR1 and CDR2: SGHRS, YFSETQ. The CDR3 runs 14 residues. The CDR3 DNA reads as TGCGCCAGCAGCTTGGAGACCCCATCCTATGGCTACACCTTC. It specifies CASSLETPSYGYTF.

The V and J genes are TRBV5-6 and TRBJ1-2, with 8 nucleotides matching TRBD1. Germline CDR1 SGHDT, CDR2 YYEEEE. The V and J ends lost 1 base and 7 bases, in that order; junction bases with no gene match: 3. CDR3 length: 13 amino acids. As DNA, the CDR3 is TGTGCCAGCAGCTTGTCAGGGGGCCGTGGCTACACCTTC. Amino acids: CASSLSGGRGYTF.

This sequence joins TRBV23-1 and TRBJ2-2, with 9 bases aligning to TRBD1. TRBV23-1 is an open reading frame, and its role is uncertain. The CDR3 spans 15 residues. V lost 9 bases and J lost 8; bases outside the gene matches: 13. The CDR3 loop reads CARNNRGRGRGELFF. The CDR3 coding sequence is TGCGCCAGGAACAACAGGGGGCGAGGGAGGGGGGAGCTGTTTTTT.

Written as DNA, the CDR3 is TGTGCCAGTGCGAACAGGGGGTCGGAGGAAAAACTGTTTTTT. This sequence encodes CASANRGSEEKLFF. The chain carries TRBV19 and TRBJ1-4; TRBD1 matches 8 bases. The J segment lost 8 bases and the V segment lost 8 bases, leaving 10 bases of the junction unmatched. Germline CDR1 LNHDA, CDR2 SQIVND (reference sequence). This CDR3 region has 14 residues. Based on the CDR3 plus reference TRBV19 and TRBJ1-4, the full variable domain is DGGITQSPKYLFRKEGQNVTLSCEQNLNHDAMYWYRQDPGQGLRLIYYSQIVNDFQKGDIAEGYSVSREKKESFPLTVTSAQKNPTAFYLCASANRGSEEKLFFGSGTQLSVL.

Here the CDR3 reads CASSQERGSGANVLTF. The CDR3, as DNA: TGTGCCAGCAGCCAAGAACGGGGGTCAGGGGCCAACGTCCTGACTTTC. The chain has TRBV4-2 and TRBJ2-6, with TRBD2 as a possible D gene (6 bases). This CDR3 comprises 16 residues. Trimming removed 0 bases at V and 4 bases at J, with 10 bases between. CDR1 is LGHNA and CDR2 is YNFKEQ in the germline V gene.

V and J are TRBV19 and TRBJ2-6; TRBD1 is a possible D gene (5 bases). The CDR3 totals 17 residues. V lost 4 bases and J lost 0, with 13 bases in between. Germline V lookup: CDR1 LNHDA, CDR2 SQIVND (reference sequence). The DNA for the CDR3 is TGTGCCAGTAGTAGGCTCACAGGAGCCTCTGGGGCCAACGTCCTGACTTTC. Amino acids: CASSRLTGASGANVLTF.

The chain employs TRBV6-6 and TRBJ2-2; TRBD2 is a possible D gene (6 bases). The CDR3 spans 15 residues. Trimming took 10 bases from V and 3 from J, leaving 18 bases between them. The V gene's germline CDR1 is MNHNY and CDR2 SVGAGI (reference sequence). The CDR3 region is CATAGRSGHTGELFF. For the CDR3, the DNA is TGTGCCACCGCGGGGAGGTCAGGGCACACCGGGGAGCTGTTTTTT.

The rearrangement joins TRBV30 to TRBJ1-1; a weak D match, TRBD1 (6 bases). V gave up 1 base and J gave up 1 base, with 7 bases separating them. The V gene's germline CDR1 is GTSNPN and CDR2 SVGIG (reference sequence). CDR3 size: 13 residues. CDR3 in amino acids: CAWSGQANTEAFF. CDR3 sequence (DNA): TGTGCCTGGAGTGGACAGGCGAACACTGAAGCTTTCTTT.

The chain couples TRBV19 to TRBJ2-7; D gene unclear. Trimming removed 2 bases from V and 3 bases from J, with 11 bases in between. This CDR3 has 14 residues. Germline V gene data show CDR1 as LNHDA and CDR2 as SQIVND (reference sequence). DNA for the CDR3: TGTGCCAGTAGTATAACCGGGCTGCACTACGAGCAGTACTTC. Amino acids: CASSITGLHYEQYF.

The chain is built from TRBV6-1 and TRBJ2-2; 13 positions match TRBD2. Germline V gene lookup returns CDR1 MNHNS and CDR2 SASEGT. The trim removed 3 bases at V and 3 bases at J, leaving 4 bases unmatched. The CDR3 sequence is 17 residues long. CDR3 loop: CASSDATSGRYTGELFF. The CDR3, as DNA: TGTGCCAGCAGTGACGCGACTAGCGGGAGGTACACCGGGGAGCTGTTTTTT.

This clone was seen once. The CDR3 DNA sequence: TGTGCCAGCAGTTACTCTGGCCCGGAATACAATCAGCCCCAGCATTTT. This sequence encodes CASSYSGPEYNQPQHF. This chain connects TRBV6-6 to TRBJ1-5; no clear D gene. Deletions cut 0 bases from V and 3 bases from J, with 12 bases between. CDR3 length equals 16 residues. The V gene's germline CDR1 is MNHNY and CDR2 SVGAGI (reference sequence).

J is TRBJ2-7 and V is TRBV5-4, with D possibly matching TRBD1 (5 bases). Trimming pared 4 bases from V and 2 bases from J, leaving 13 bases between. The CDR3 runs to 14 residues. Germline CDR1 is SGHNT and CDR2 is YYREEE (reference sequence). CDR3 coding DNA: TGTGCCAGCAGCATCACAGGTTCTACCTACGAGCAGTACTTC. Translating gives CASSITGSTYEQYF. The whole variable domain, remainder taken from reference TRBV5-4 and TRBJ2-7, is ETGVTQSPTHLIKTRGQQVTLRCSSQSGHNTVSWYQQALGQGPQFIFQYYREEENGRGNFPPRFSGLQFPNYSSELNVNALELDDSALYLCASSITGSTYEQYFGPGTRLTVT.